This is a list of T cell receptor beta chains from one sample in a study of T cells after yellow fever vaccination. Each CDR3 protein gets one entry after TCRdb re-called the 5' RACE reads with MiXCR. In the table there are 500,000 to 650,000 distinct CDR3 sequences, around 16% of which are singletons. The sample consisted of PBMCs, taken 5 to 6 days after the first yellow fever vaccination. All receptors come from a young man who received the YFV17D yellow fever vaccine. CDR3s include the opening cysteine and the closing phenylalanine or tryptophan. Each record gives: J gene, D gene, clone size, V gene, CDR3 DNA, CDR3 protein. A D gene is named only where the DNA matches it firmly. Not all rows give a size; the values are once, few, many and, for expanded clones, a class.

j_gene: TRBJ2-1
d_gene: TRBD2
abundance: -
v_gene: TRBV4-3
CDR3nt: TGCGCCAGCAGCCAAGAGGGGGCTAGCGGGGGGGGGAATGAGCAGTTCTTC
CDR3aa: CASSQEGASGGGNEQFF

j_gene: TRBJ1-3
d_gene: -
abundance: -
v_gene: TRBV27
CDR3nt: TGTGCCAGCAGTTTTTCCGCTGGAAACACCATATATTTT
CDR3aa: CASSFSAGNTIYF

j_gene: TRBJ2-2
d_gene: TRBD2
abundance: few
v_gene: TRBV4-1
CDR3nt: TGCGCCAGCAGCCAATGGGGGGGCACCGGGGAGCTGTTTTTT
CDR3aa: CASSQWGGTGELFF

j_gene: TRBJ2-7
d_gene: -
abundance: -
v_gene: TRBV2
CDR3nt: TGTGCCAGCGGTGCCCGGCTCGAGCAGTACTTC
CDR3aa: CASGARLEQYF

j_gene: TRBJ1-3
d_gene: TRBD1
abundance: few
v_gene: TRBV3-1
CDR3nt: TGTGCCAGCAGTCTGACAGGGGACGCTGGAAACACCATATATTTT
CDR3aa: CASSLTGDAGNTIYF

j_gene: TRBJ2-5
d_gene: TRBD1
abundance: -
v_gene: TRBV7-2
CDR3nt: TGTGCCACCGGGACAGGGGGCTTTGAGACCCAGTACTTC
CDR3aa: CATGTGGFETQYF

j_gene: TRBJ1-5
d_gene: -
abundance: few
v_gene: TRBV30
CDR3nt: TGTGCCTGGGGGAGCGGTTACAATCAGCCCCAGCATTTT
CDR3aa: CAWGSGYNQPQHF

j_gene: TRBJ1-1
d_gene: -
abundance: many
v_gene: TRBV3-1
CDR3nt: TGTGCCAGCAGCCATGTAGACAGGGAAGCTTTCTTT
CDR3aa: CASSHVDREAFF

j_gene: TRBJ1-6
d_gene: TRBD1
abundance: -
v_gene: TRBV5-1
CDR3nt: TGCGCCAGCAGCTTGCAACCCCGGGACAGCTATAATTCACCCCTCCACTTT
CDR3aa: CASSLQPRDSYNSPLHF

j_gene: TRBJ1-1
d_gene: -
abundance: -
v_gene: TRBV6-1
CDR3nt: TGTGCCAGCAGCCCTTTTTGGGATTTCACTGAAGCTTTCTTT
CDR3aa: CASSPFWDFTEAFF

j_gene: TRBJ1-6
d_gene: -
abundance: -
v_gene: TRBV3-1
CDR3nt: TGTGCCAGCAGCCAAGATCGCGCGGGGCGGTCACCCCTCCACTTT
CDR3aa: CASSQDRAGRSPLHF

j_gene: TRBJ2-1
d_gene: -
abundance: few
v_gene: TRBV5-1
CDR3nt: TGCGCCAGCAGCTTTTTACCCTCGGGGGACAATGAGCAGTTCTTC
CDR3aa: CASSFLPSGDNEQFF

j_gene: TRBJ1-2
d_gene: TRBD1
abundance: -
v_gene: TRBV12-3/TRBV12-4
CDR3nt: TGTGCCAGCAGTCCTAACACCGAACCGGGACAGCGGGGCTACACCTTC
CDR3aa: CASSPNTEPGQRGYTF

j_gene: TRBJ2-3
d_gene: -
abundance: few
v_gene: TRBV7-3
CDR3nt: TGTGCCAGCAGCTCTGGACGGTTCACAGATACGCAGTATTTT
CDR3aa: CASSSGRFTDTQYF

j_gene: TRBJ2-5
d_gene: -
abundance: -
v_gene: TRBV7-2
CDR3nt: TGTGCCAGCAGCTCATCGACGGGGTTTCAAGAGACCCAGTACTTC
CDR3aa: CASSSSTGFQETQYF

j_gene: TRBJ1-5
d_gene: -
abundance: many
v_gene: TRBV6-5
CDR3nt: TGTGCCAGCAGTTACGGGGGGAGCAATCAGCCCCAGCATTTT
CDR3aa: CASSYGGSNQPQHF

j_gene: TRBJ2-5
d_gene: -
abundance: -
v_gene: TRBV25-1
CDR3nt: TGTGCCAGCATCCCTAGCTCCTTTGGGGAGACCCAGTACTTC
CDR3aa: CASIPSSFGETQYF

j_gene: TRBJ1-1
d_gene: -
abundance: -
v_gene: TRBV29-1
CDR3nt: TGCAGTGATATCTCATTCAACACTGAAGCTTTCTTT
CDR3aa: CSDISFNTEAFF

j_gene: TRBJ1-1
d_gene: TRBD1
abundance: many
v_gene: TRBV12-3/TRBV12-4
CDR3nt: TGTGCCAGCACCGAACAGGGGACGAACACTGAAGCTTTCTTT
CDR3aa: CASTEQGTNTEAFF

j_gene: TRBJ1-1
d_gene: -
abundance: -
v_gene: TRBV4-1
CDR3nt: TGCGCCAGCAGCCAAATACAGCTCATGAACACTGAAGCTTTCTTT
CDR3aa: CASSQIQLMNTEAFF

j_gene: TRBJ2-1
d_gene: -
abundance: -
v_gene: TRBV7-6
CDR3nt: TGTGCCAGCAGCTTAACGAGGGGGGCCCCGTACAATGAGCAGTTCTTC
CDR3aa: CASSLTRGAPYNEQFF

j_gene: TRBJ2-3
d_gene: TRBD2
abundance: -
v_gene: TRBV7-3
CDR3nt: TGTGCCAGCAGCTTAAAGACTAGCGGGAGCACAGATACGCAGTATTTT
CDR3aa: CASSLKTSGSTDTQYF

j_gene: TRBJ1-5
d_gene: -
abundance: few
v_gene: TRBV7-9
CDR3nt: TGTGCCAGCAGCCTCAATGTGGGGGGGCTCCAGCCCCAGCATTTT
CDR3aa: CASSLNVGGLQPQHF

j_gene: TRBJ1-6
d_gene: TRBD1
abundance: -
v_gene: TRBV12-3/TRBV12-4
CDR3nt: TGTGCCAGCAGTAAAGGACAGGGGAGGTCACCCCTCCACTTT
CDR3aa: CASSKGQGRSPLHF

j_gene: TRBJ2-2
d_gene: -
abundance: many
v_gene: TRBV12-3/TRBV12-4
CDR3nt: TGTGCCAGCAGTTCTCAGGGGATCGGGGAGCTGTTTTTT
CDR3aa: CASSSQGIGELFF

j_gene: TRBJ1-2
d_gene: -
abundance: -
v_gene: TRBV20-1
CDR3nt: TGCAGTGCACAGCCGGGGGGCTATGGCTACACCTTC
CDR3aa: CSAQPGGYGYTF

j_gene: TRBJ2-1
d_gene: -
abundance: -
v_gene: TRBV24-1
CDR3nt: TGTGCCACCAGTGACCCAGGGCGTCAGGGAACTAATGAGCAGTTCTTC
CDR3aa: CATSDPGRQGTNEQFF

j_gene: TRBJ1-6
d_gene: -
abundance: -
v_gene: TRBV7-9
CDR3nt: TGTGCCAGCAGCTTAGACGAGGGACTGGTCTCACCCCTCCACTTT
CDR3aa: CASSLDEGLVSPLHF

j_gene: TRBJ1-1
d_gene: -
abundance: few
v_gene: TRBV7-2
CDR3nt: TGTGCCAGCAGCCGCCGGGTCCTAATAAACACTGAAGCTTTCTTT
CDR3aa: CASSRRVLINTEAFF

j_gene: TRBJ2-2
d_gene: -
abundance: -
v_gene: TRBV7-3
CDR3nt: TGTGCCAGCAGCCCTCCCTCCGTCGGGGGGAACACCGGGGAGCTGTTTTTT
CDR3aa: CASSPPSVGGNTGELFF

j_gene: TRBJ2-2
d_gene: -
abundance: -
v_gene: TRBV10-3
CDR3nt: TGTGCCATCAGGACACAGATCCCCGGGGAGCTGTTTTTT
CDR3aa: CAIRTQIPGELFF

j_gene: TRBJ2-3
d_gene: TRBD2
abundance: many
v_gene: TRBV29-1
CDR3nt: TGCAGCGTGGGGGGGTCCGCGCAGTATTTT
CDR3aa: CSVGGSAQYF

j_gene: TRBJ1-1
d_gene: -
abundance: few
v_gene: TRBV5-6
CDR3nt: TGTGCCAGCACCTCTGGGCTTGAGAAGACTGAAGCTTTCTTT
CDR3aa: CASTSGLEKTEAFF

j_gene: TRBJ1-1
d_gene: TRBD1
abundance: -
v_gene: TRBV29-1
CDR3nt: TGCAGCGTTGGAGGGACAGGGGGTGGGTCTGAAGCTTTCTTT
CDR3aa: CSVGGTGGGSEAFF

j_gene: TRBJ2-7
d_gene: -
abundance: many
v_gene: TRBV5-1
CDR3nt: TGCGCCAGCAGCACCAAGTCAGGGAATGGAGCCTACGAGCAGTACTTC
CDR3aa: CASSTKSGNGAYEQYF

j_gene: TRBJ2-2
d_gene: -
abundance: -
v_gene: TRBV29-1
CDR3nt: TGCAGCGTTGAAGGCGGGCTCACCGGGGAGCTGTTTTTT
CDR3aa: CSVEGGLTGELFF

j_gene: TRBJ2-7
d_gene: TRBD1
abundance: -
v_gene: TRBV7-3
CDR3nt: TGTGCCAGCAGCTCCCTGGACAGGGACTACGAGCAGTACTTC
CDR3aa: CASSSLDRDYEQYF

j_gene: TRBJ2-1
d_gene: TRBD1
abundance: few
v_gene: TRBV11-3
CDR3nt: TGTGCCAGCAGCCACAGGGGAAGGAATGAGCAGTTCTTC
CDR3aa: CASSHRGRNEQFF

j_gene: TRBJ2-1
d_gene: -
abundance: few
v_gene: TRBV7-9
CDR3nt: TGTGCCAGCAGCCCGACGGATAATGAGCAGTTCTTC
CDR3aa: CASSPTDNEQFF

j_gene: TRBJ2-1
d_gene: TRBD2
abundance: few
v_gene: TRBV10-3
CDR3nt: TGTGCCATCAGAGCGGGGGCCGTTGCCTACAATGAGCAGTTCTTC
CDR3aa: CAIRAGAVAYNEQFF

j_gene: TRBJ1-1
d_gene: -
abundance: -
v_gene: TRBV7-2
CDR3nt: TGTGCCAGCAGCTTAAACGAGGGCACTGAAGCTTTCTTT
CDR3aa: CASSLNEGTEAFF

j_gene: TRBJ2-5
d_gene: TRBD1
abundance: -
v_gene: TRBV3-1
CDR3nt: TGTGCCAGCAGCCAGATGACAGGGGGCGCAGAGACCCAGTACTTC
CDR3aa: CASSQMTGGAETQYF

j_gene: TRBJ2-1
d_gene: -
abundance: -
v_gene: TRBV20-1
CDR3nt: TGCAGTGCTAGACCGGGGAAGAACGAGAATGAGCAGTTCTTC
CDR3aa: CSARPGKNENEQFF

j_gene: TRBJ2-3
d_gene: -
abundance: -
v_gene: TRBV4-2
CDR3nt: TGTGCCAGCAGCCAAGAGGGCGAGGGGGGGCCAGATACGCAGTATTTT
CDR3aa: CASSQEGEGGPDTQYF

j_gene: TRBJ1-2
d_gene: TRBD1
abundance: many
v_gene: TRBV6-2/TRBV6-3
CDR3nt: TGTGCCAGCAGTCAATCATCGACAGGGGATTCCAGCTATGGCTACACCTTC
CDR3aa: CASSQSSTGDSSYGYTF

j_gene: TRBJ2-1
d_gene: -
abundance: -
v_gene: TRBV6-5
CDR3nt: TGTGCCAGCAGTTACGACCTAGTGGGGGGGCGTACCGATGAGCAGTTCTTC
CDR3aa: CASSYDLVGGRTDEQFF

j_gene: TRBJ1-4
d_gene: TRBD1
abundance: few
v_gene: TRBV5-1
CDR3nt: TGCGCCAGCAGCTGGGGACAGGGATCAGGTGAAAAACTGTTTTTT
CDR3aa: CASSWGQGSGEKLFF

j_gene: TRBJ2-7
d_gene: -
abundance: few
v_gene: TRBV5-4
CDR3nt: TGTGCCAGCAGCTTTCGAGGGAACCCCTACGAGCAGTACTTC
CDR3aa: CASSFRGNPYEQYF